The next 30 T cell receptor beta chains were all read from a single sample in a study of response to subunit inactivated influenza vaccine. TCRdb ran MiXCR on the RT-PCR reads and lists one entry per CDR3 protein. Counted here are hundreds of thousands of distinct CDR3 sequences, 25% occurring once; the ten biggest clones make up 1.9%. The sample here was CD4+ T cells sorted from PBMCs, taken 5 days after vaccination. The source of these receptors is a man aged 50-59 years who received an inactivated influenza vaccine.

The sample holds many counts of this clonotype. J is TRBJ1-5 and V is TRBV12-3 or TRBV12-4; D gene ambiguous. This CDR3 contains 13 residues. The V end lost 2 bases, the J end lost 7 bases, and 9 bases lay between the germline ends. Written as DNA, the CDR3 is TGTGCCAGCAGTTTAAGGGAAAACCAGCCCCAGCATTTT. It encodes CASSLRENQPQHF.

The CDR3 DNA is TGTGCCAGCAGCTTATCTGAGCTCTCTGGGGCCAACGTCCTGACTTTC. Translation gives CASSLSELSGANVLTF. This rearrangement joins TRBV7-2 to TRBJ2-6; D ambiguous. Trimming shortened V by 2 bases and J by 0 bases, and 8 bases separated the two germline ends. Germline V gene sequence: CDR1 SGHTA, CDR2 FQGNSA. The CDR3 consists of 16 residues. Variable domain in full (rest from reference TRBV7-2 and TRBJ2-6): GAGVSQSPSNKVTEKGKDVELRCDPISGHTALYWYRQSLGQGLEFLIYFQGNSAPDKSGLPSDRFSAERTGGSVSTLTIQRTQQEDSAVYLCASSLSELSGANVLTFGAGSRLTVL.

This clonotype occurred a few times. This chain uses TRBV11-2 with TRBJ2-1; 10 bases map to TRBD2. The length of the CDR3 is 14 residues. The germline V gene encodes CDR1 SGHAT and CDR2 FQNNGV. V trimming: 2 bases; J trimming: 6 bases; junction bases outside the gene matches: 1. CDR3 sequence reads: CASSLTSGTNEQFF. CDR3 nucleotides: TGTGCCAGCAGCTTAACTAGCGGGACCAATGAGCAGTTCTTC.

The gene calls are TRBV6-1 and TRBJ2-4; no definite D call. CDR1 and CDR2 (germline): MNHNS, SASEGT. Trimming left V 7 bases short and J 8 bases short, with 18 bases between. The CDR3 has 14 amino acids. The CDR3 DNA reads as TGTGCCAGCACGGGCCGCCCCCAGTGGGACATTCAGTACTTC. Protein: CASTGRPQWDIQYF.

There are many counts of this clonotype. The gene calls are TRBV7-2 and TRBJ2-1; possibly TRBD2 for D (5 bases). The CDR3 is 15 amino acids. Trimming took off 5 bases at V and 2 bases at J, with 13 bases between the two ends. CDR1 SGHTA and CDR2 FQGNSA come from the germline V gene. The CDR3 DNA sequence: TGTGCCAGCAGCCCCGATCCCGGGACCTACAATGAGCAGTTCTTC. Protein: CASSPDPGTYNEQFF. Using reference TRBV7-2 and TRBJ2-1 for the parts outside the CDR3, the full variable domain is GAGVSQSPSNKVTEKGKDVELRCDPISGHTALYWYRQSLGQGLEFLIYFQGNSAPDKSGLPSDRFSAERTGGSVSTLTIQRTQQEDSAVYLCASSPDPGTYNEQFFGPGTRLTVL.

V gene TRBV12-3 or TRBV12-4 combines with J gene TRBJ2-7; 9 bases map to TRBD2. This CDR3 region has 15 residues. The V gene end was trimmed by 3 bases and the J gene end by 4 bases; junction bases not matched to a gene: 7. As DNA, the CDR3 is TGTGCCAGCAGTTTCGCGCGGGGGGGGACTTACGAGCAGTACTTC. Protein product: CASSFARGGTYEQYF.

This chain connects TRBV20-1 to TRBJ2-1, with 10 bases identical to TRBD2. V shed 4 bases and J 9 bases; nucleotides not matched to a gene: 12. Germline CDR1 is DFQATT and CDR2 is SNEGSKA (reference sequence). This CDR3 has 15 amino acids. This CDR3 reads CSANPTAGGLSEQFF. The CDR3 DNA reads TGCAGTGCTAACCCCACAGCGGGAGGGCTTTCTGAGCAGTTCTTC.

The chain uses TRBV28 and TRBJ1-2, with D uncertain. CDR1 and CDR2 (germline): MDHEN, SYDVKM. CDR3 length: 14 amino acids. V shed 2 bases and J shed 4 bases, with 11 bases lying between them. The CDR3 here is CASSLGRRIYGYTF. CDR3 nucleotides: TGTGCCAGCAGTTTAGGTAGACGGATCTATGGCTACACCTTC.

This clonotype was seen repeatedly, ten times or more. The gene calls are TRBV20-1 and TRBJ2-1; TRBD2 agrees at 14 bases. With 6 bases clipped from V and 3 bases from J, the junction kept 7 bases outside the gene matches. This CDR3 region has 16 residues. Germline CDR1 and CDR2: DFQATT and SNEGSKA (reference sequence). CDR3 region: CSATGLAGANYNEQFF. The CDR3 DNA sequence: TGCAGTGCAACGGGACTAGCGGGAGCTAACTACAATGAGCAGTTCTTC.

This clonotype was counted a few times. The chain combines TRBV7-6 with TRBJ2-2, with 8 bases lining up with TRBD2. The V and J ends lost 0 bases and 6 bases, in that order; junction bases with no gene match: 9. There are 17 residues in the CDR3. Per germline, CDR1 SGHVS and CDR2 FNYEAQ. The CDR3 nucleotides read TGTGCCAGCAGCTTAGCGGTGCCGGGACTAGGTGCCGGGGAGCTGTTTTTT. This translates into CASSLAVPGLGAGELFF.

Only a few counts were recorded for this clonotype. The chain recombines TRBV20-1 with TRBJ2-7; D is uncertain. Germline CDR1 and CDR2: DFQATT and SNEGSKA (reference sequence). The CDR3 consists of 11 residues. V was cut by 3 bases and J by 0 bases, with 3 bases left in between. In DNA, the CDR3 is TGCAGTGCTAGTGCCTCCTACGAGCAGTACTTC. Protein: CSASASYEQYF.

The gene calls are TRBV15 and TRBJ2-5; 7 bases agree with TRBD2. With V trimmed by 0 bases and J by 5 bases, 3 bases remained unmatched. The CDR3 is 14 residues long. Germline V gives CDR1 LNHNV, CDR2 YYDKDF (reference sequence). The CDR3 nucleotides are TGTGCCACCAGCAGAGAGTCTAGCGGTGAGACCCAGTACTTC. This codes for CATSRESSGETQYF.

This chain joins TRBV20-1 and TRBJ2-5; D not resolved. Germline-derived CDR1 and CDR2 are DFQATT and SNEGSKA (reference sequence). The CDR3 sequence is 13 residues long. V was clipped by 3 bases and J by 5 bases, with 13 bases between them. In DNA, the CDR3 is TGCAGTGCTAGTTATCCCGCGGAGGAGACCCAGTACTTC. It encodes CSASYPAEETQYF.

This clonotype was seen more than once but under ten times. The chain is built from TRBV5-1 and TRBJ2-7; 10 nucleotides match TRBD1. Germline V gene sequence: CDR1 SGHRS, CDR2 YFSETQ. Trimming cost V 0 bases and J 6 bases; bases outside gene matches: 3. The CDR3 spans 14 residues. Here the CDR3 reads CASSLVGTGAEQYF. Written as DNA, the CDR3 is TGCGCCAGCAGCTTGGTCGGGACAGGGGCCGAGCAGTACTTC.

The V call is TRBV28, the J call TRBJ2-3, with unresolved D. This CDR3 contains 12 residues. The V end lost 6 bases, the J end lost 7 bases, and 11 bases lay between the germline ends. The V gene's germline CDR1 is MDHEN and CDR2 SYDVKM. The CDR3 DNA reads TGTGCCAGCAGCCTGAGGTCTAATACGCAGTATTTT. It codes for CASSLRSNTQYF. Filled out from reference TRBV28 and TRBJ2-3, the complete variable domain reads DVKVTQSSRYLVKRTGEKVFLECVQDMDHENMFWYRQDPGLGLRLIYFSYDVKMKEKGDIPEGYSVSREKKERFSLILESASTNQTSMYLCASSLRSNTQYFGPGTRLTVL.

This rearrangement joins TRBV25-1 to TRBJ1-1; D may be TRBD1 (5 bases). The V gene's germline CDR1 is MGHDK and CDR2 SYGVNS. There are 11 residues in the CDR3. V dropped 5 bases and J dropped 11 bases, with 12 bases sitting between them. CDR3: CASSSQKGAFF. The CDR3 nucleotides read TGTGCCAGCAGTTCCCAAAAGGGGGCTTTCTTT. Full variable domain (outside the CDR3, taken from reference TRBV25-1 and TRBJ1-1): EADIYQTPRYLVIGTGKKITLECSQTMGHDKMYWYQQDPGMELHLIHYSYGVNSTEKGDLSSESTVSRIRTEHFPLTLESARPSHTSQYLCASSSQKGAFFGQGTRLTVV.

The chain has TRBV7-6 and TRBJ2-7; TRBD2 matches at 12 bases. This CDR3 has 17 amino acids. CDR1 and CDR2 (germline): SGHVS, FNYEAQ. The junction had 13 bases not matched to a gene; V was cut back by 7 bases and J by 3 bases. The CDR3 region is CASTIGTSGSVGYEQYF. CDR3 DNA: TGTGCCAGCACCATCGGGACTAGCGGGTCGGTCGGCTACGAGCAGTACTTC.

J is TRBJ2-1 and V is TRBV28; D may be TRBD2 (6 bases). Germline V lookup: CDR1 MDHEN, CDR2 SYDVKM. This CDR3 has 14 amino acids. V lost 4 bases, J lost 7 bases, and 14 bases lay in between. The CDR3 here is CASSSGSRGNEQFF. The CDR3 nucleotides are TGTGCCAGCAGTTCTGGCTCCCGGGGGAATGAGCAGTTCTTC.

The V gene is TRBV29-1, the J gene TRBJ2-6; D gene uncertain. Germline V gene data show CDR1 as SQVTM and CDR2 as ANQGSEA. With 3 bases removed from V and 1 base from J, the gap between germline ends came to 7 bases. There are 14 residues in the CDR3. This CDR3 reads CSVDGPSGANVLTF. In nucleotides, the CDR3 is TGCAGCGTTGACGGACCGTCTGGGGCCAACGTCCTGACTTTC. Full variable domain (outside the CDR3, taken from reference TRBV29-1 and TRBJ2-6): SAVISQKPSRDICQRGTSLTIQCQVDSQVTMMFWYRQQPGQSLTLIATANQGSEATYESGFVIDKFPISRPNLTFSTLTVSNMSPEDSSIYLCSVDGPSGANVLTFGAGSRLTVL.

In this sample, this clonotype turned up many times. The rearrangement joins TRBV7-8 to TRBJ1-2; 7 bases match TRBD1. J lost 0 bases, V lost 4 bases, and 8 bases had no gene match. This CDR3 is built from 16 residues. Germline V gene lookup returns CDR1 SGHVS and CDR2 FQNEAQ. The CDR3 here is CASSSHPGQPNYGYTF. The DNA for the CDR3 is TGTGCCAGCAGCTCCCACCCGGGACAGCCTAACTATGGCTACACCTTC.

V gene TRBV20-1 combines with J gene TRBJ2-3, with 9 nucleotides matching TRBD2. The V and J ends lost 4 bases and 4 bases, in that order; junction bases with no gene match: 12. CDR1 DFQATT and CDR2 SNEGSKA come from the germline V gene (reference sequence). The CDR3 covers 16 residues. The CDR3 protein is CSATRIAGDGADTQYF. The CDR3 bases are TGCAGTGCTACCCGTATAGCGGGAGATGGCGCAGATACGCAGTATTTT.

This sequence joins TRBV29-1 and TRBJ2-1; weak D call: TRBD1 (5 bases). The length of the CDR3 is 14 residues. The V gene's germline CDR1 is SQVTM and CDR2 ANQGSEA. The V gene lost 7 bases and the J gene lost 12 bases, with 25 bases spanning the gap. Here the CDR3 reads CSAPGISPPQGQFF. As DNA, the CDR3 is TGCAGCGCCCCAGGTATTTCCCCACCCCAGGGGCAGTTCTTC.

This clonotype has a handful of counts. The rearrangement links TRBV12-3 or TRBV12-4 to TRBJ1-6, with D tentatively TRBD1 (5 bases). This CDR3 spans 15 amino acids. V lost 6 bases, J lost 7 bases, and 16 bases lay in between. CDR3 DNA: TGTGCCAGCAGACCCTCCGGGACGGGAAATTCACCCCTCCACTTT. It codes for CASRPSGTGNSPLHF.

The genes are TRBV29-1 and TRBJ2-5; no clear D. This CDR3 contains 11 residues. Germline V lookup: CDR1 SQVTM, CDR2 ANQGSEA. Trimming stripped 0 bases from V and 9 bases from J, with 8 bases between. The CDR3: CSVEDLEAQYF. The CDR3 DNA is TGCAGCGTTGAAGATCTTGAGGCCCAGTACTTC.

V and J are TRBV12-3 or TRBV12-4 and TRBJ1-1, with 9 bases aligning to TRBD1. CDR3 length: 13 residues. J gave up 13 bases and V 3 bases, and 9 bases lay outside the gene matches. CDR3 in amino acids: CASSLGRDREVFF. CDR3 DNA: TGTGCCAGCAGTTTGGGCCGGGACAGGGAGGTTTTCTTT.

The chain couples TRBV5-1 to TRBJ2-1, with D tentatively TRBD1 (6 bases). Looked up from germline, CDR1 is SGHRS and CDR2 is YFSETQ. This CDR3 comprises 15 residues. Trimming took 0 bases from V and 5 from J, leaving 12 bases between them. The CDR3 DNA follows: TGCGCCAGCAGCTTGGTACAGGGCCGGAACAATGAGCAGTTCTTC. Its protein is CASSLVQGRNNEQFF.

V usage is TRBV6-1 and J usage is TRBJ2-2; D tentatively reads TRBD1 or TRBD2 (5 bases each). V lost 9 bases and J 6 bases, leaving 17 bases between the germline ends. The length of the CDR3 is 14 residues. Germline CDR1 and CDR2: MNHNS and SASEGT. The CDR3 is CARSPTWGPGELFF. CDR3 coding DNA: TGTGCCAGAAGTCCAACATGGGGACCCGGGGAGCTGTTTTTT.

This clonotype was counted ten times or more. The chain employs TRBV4-1 and TRBJ2-1, with D tentatively TRBD2 (7 bases). Germline V lookup: CDR1 MGHRA, CDR2 YSYEKL. The V end was cut by 2 bases, the J end by 16 bases, with 21 bases between. The CDR3 runs to 14 residues. The CDR3 spells CASSQWGGGPRFFF. CDR3 bases: TGCGCCAGCAGCCAATGGGGGGGGGGCCCAAGGTTTTTCTTC.

CDR3 sequence (DNA): TGCAGTCCTTGGGGGACAAACACAGATACGCAGTATTTT. Its protein is CSPWGTNTDTQYF. V is TRBV20-1 and J is TRBJ2-3, with D maybe TRBD1 (6 bases). CDR1 is DFQATT, CDR2 SNEGSKA, per germline (reference sequence). Trimming shortened V by 8 bases and J by 2 bases, and 14 bases separated the two germline ends. The CDR3 length is 13 residues.

This clonotype was detected only a few times. The chain links TRBV18 to TRBJ2-1; D is possibly TRBD1 (5 bases). CDR1 and CDR2 (germline): KGHSH, LQKENI. The CDR3 totals 15 residues. The V and J ends lost 2 bases and 0 bases respectively, with 8 bases between them. The CDR3 reads CASSPSQGSYNEQFF. DNA of the CDR3: TGTGCCAGCTCACCAAGTCAGGGCTCCTACAATGAGCAGTTCTTC. Combining the CDR3 with reference TRBV18 and TRBJ2-1 gives the whole variable domain NAGVMQNPRHLVRRRGQEARLRCSPMKGHSHVYWYRQLPEEGLKFMVYLQKENIIDESGMPKERFSAEFPKEGPSILRIQQVVRGDSAAYFCASSPSQGSYNEQFFGPGTRLTVL.